This is a list of T cell receptor beta chains from one sample in a study of Ad26.COV2.S vaccination and SARS-CoV-2 variants. Sequencing used immunoSEQ multiplex PCR; TCRdb keeps in-frame clones, though not all of them. The data show 300,000 to 400,000 clones, with around 87% seen just once and roughly 3.1% held by the top ten. Sequenced material: peripheral blood, taken in a trial of Ad26.COV2.S vaccine versus placebo. Every receptor here comes from a person between 18 and 60 years old who received the Ad26.COV2.S COVID-19 vaccine or a placebo. CDR3s include the opening cysteine and the closing phenylalanine or tryptophan. Fields, in order: CDR3 protein, CDR3 DNA, J gene, D gene, V gene, clone size. The D gene is left open where the match is weak. A clone size is listed for some rows: how often the clone was seen (once, few, many), or a class if it is expanded.

CSVVLAGTYEQYF,TGCAGCGTTGTCCTGGCAGGAACCTACGAGCAGTACTTC,TRBJ2-7,-,TRBV29-1,-
CASRQGTYGYTF,TGTGCCAGCAGGCAGGGTACCTATGGCTACACCTTC,TRBJ1-2,-,TRBV6-5,-
CASSLGSGGNQPQHF,TGTGCCAGCAGCTTAGGTTCAGGGGGGAATCAGCCCCAGCATTTT,TRBJ1-5,TRBD1,TRBV7-2,-
CASSSTGVEQYF,TGTGCCAGCAGCTCAACAGGAGTCGAGCAGTACTTC,TRBJ2-7,-,TRBV7-3,few
CASSSTSGGAGEQYF,TGTGCCAGCAGTTCTACTAGCGGGGGGGCCGGGGAGCAGTACTTC,TRBJ2-7,TRBD2,TRBV6-5,-
CASRGGSSYEQYF,TGTGCCAGCAGAGGCGGGAGTAGCTACGAGCAGTACTTC,TRBJ2-7,TRBD2,TRBV13,-
CASSLEGGPNYGYTF,TGCGCCAGCAGCTTGGAGGGGGGCCCAAACTATGGCTACACCTTC,TRBJ1-2,-,TRBV5-1,-
CASSVEGNNSPLHF,TGTGCCAGCAGCGTAGAGGGGAATAATTCACCCCTCCACTTT,TRBJ1-6,-,TRBV9,-
CASGKANSPLHF,TGTGCCAGTGGTAAAGCTAATTCACCCCTCCACTTT,TRBJ1-6,-,TRBV19,once
CASTTDRANNSPLHF,TGCGCCAGCACCACAGACAGGGCCAATAATTCACCCCTCCACTTT,TRBJ1-6,TRBD1,TRBV5-1,-
CASSEWGTEAFF,TGTGCCAGCAGTGAATGGGGGACTGAAGCTTTCTTT,TRBJ1-1,-,TRBV25-1,few
CATSRDRGNTGELFF,TGTGCCACCAGCAGAGACAGGGGGAACACCGGGGAGCTGTTTTTT,TRBJ2-2,-,TRBV15,-
CASSVEQGRVQYF,TGTGCCAGCAGCGTTGAACAGGGGCGAGTGCAGTACTTC,TRBJ2-7,TRBD1,TRBV9,-
CASSLGLAGVETQYF,TGCGCCAGCAGCTTGGGACTAGCGGGGGTAGAGACCCAGTACTTC,TRBJ2-5,TRBD2,TRBV5-1,-
CASSELAVYNEQFF,TGTGCCAGCAGTGAACTAGCGGTATACAATGAGCAGTTCTTC,TRBJ2-1,TRBD2,TRBV6-1,-
CASSQDGGPTGELFF,TGTGCCAGCAGCCAAGACGGGGGACCTACCGGGGAGCTGTTTTTT,TRBJ2-2,-,TRBV3-1/TRBV3-2,-
CASSQGQGGKETQYF,TGTGCCAGCAGCCAAGGACAGGGGGGCAAGGAGACCCAGTACTTC,TRBJ2-5,TRBD1,TRBV11-3,-
CASTRQGENTGELFF,TGCGCCAGCACAAGACAGGGGGAAAACACCGGGGAGCTGTTTTTT,TRBJ2-2,TRBD1,TRBV23-1,-